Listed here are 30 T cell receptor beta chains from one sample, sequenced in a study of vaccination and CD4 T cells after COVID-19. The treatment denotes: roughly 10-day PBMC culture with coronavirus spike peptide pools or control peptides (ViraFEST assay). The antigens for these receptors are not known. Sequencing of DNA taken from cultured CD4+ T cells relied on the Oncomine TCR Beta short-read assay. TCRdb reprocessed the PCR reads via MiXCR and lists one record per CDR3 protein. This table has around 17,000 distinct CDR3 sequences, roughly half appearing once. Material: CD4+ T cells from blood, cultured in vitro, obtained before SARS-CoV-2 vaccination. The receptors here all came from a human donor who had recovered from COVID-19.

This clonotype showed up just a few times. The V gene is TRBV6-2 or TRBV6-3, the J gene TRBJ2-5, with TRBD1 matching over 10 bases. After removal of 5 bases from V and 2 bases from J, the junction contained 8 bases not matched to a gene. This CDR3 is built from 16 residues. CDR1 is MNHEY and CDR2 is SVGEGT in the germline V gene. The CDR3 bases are TGTGCCAGCAGTCCAATTCTGGACAGGGGGCAAGAGACCCAGTACTTC. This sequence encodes CASSPILDRGQETQYF.

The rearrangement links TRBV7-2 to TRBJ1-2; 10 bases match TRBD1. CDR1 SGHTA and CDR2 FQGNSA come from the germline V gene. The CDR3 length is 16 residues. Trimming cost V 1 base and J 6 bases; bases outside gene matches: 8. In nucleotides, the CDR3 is TGTGCCAGCAGCTTAGGGACAGGGGGAGCCCGGAATGGCTACACCTTC. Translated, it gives CASSLGTGGARNGYTF.

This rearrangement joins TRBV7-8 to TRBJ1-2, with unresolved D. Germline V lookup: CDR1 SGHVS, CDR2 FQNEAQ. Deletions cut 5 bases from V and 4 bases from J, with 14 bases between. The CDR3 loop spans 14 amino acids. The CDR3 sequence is CASSHLANTYGYTF. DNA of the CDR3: TGTGCCAGCAGCCACTTGGCGAATACCTATGGCTACACCTTC.

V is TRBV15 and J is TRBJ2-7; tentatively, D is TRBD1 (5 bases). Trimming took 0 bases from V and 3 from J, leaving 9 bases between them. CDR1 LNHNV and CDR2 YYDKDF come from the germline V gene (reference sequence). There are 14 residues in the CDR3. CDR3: CATSRDQGNYEQYF. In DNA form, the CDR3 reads TGTGCCACCAGCAGAGATCAGGGTAACTACGAGCAGTACTTC.

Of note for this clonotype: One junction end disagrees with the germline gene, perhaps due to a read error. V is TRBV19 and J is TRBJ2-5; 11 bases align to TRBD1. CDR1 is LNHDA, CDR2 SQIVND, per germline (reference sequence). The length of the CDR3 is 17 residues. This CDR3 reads CTSSQGQGAGLQETQYF. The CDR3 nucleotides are TGTACCAGTAGCCAAGGACAGGGGGCCGGATTACAAGAGACCCAGTACTTC.

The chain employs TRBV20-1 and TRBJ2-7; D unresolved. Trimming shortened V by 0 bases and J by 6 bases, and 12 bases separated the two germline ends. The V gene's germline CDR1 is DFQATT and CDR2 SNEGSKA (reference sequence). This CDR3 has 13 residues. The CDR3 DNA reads TGCAGTGCTAGAGATGTAGCCCCCGGCGAGCAGTACTTC. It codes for CSARDVAPGEQYF.

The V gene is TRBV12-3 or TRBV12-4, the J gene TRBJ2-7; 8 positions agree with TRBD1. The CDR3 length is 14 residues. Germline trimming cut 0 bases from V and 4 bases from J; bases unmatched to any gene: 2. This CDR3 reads CASSLAGTGYEQYF. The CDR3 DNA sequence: TGTGCCAGCAGTTTAGCCGGGACAGGTTACGAGCAGTACTTC.

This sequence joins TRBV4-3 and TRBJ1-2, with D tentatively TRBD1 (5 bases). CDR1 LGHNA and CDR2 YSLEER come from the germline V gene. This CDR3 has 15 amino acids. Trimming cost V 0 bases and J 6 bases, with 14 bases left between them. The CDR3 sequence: CASSQDYRTPDGYTF. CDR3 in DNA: TGCGCCAGCAGCCAAGATTACAGGACGCCGGATGGCTACACCTTC.

The DNA of the CDR3 is TGTGCCAGCAGCTTAGCGGGCAGGACCCAAGAGACCCAGTACTTC. Translating it yields CASSLAGRTQETQYF. The V call is TRBV11-3, the J call TRBJ2-5, with D hard to call. V lost 1 base to trimming and J lost 1 base, with 10 bases between them. CDR1 and CDR2 from the germline V gene are SGHNT and YENEEA. The CDR3 runs to 15 residues.

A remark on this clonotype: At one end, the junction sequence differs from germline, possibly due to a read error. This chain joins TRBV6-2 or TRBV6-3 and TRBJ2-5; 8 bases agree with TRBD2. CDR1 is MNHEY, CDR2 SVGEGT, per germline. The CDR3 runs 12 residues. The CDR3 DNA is TGTGCCAGCGGTTACACGGGAGGGGGCCAGTACTTC. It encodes CASGYTGGGQYF.

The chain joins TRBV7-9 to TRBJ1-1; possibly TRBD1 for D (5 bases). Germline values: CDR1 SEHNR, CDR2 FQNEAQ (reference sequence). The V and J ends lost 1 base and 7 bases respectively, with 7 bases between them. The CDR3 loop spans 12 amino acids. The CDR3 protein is CASSLEGDEAFF. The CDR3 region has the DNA TGTGCCAGCAGCTTAGAAGGGGATGAAGCTTTCTTT.

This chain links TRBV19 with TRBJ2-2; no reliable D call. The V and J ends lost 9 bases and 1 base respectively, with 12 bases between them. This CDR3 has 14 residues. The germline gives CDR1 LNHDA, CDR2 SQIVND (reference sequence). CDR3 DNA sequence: TGTGCCAGCTCCCCCGGCGGGAACACCGGGGAGCTGTTTTTT. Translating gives CASSPGGNTGELFF.

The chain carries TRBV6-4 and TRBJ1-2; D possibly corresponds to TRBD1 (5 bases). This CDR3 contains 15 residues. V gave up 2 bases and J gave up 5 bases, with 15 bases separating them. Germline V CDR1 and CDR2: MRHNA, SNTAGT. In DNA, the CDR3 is TGTGCCAGCAGTGACGGAGAGACAGACGGATATGGCTACACCTTC. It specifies CASSDGETDGYGYTF.

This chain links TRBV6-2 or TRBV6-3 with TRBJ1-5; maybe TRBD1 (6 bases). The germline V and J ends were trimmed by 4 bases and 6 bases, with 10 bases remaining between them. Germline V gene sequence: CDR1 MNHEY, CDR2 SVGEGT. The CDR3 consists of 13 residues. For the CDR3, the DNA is TGTGCCAGCAGTTCGGGGGGCGGTCAGCCCCAGCATTTT. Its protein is CASSSGGGQPQHF.

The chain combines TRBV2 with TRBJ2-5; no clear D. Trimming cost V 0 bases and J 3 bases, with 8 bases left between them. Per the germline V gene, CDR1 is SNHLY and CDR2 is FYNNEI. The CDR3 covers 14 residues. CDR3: CASSEARWKETQYF. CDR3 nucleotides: TGTGCCAGCAGTGAAGCGCGGTGGAAAGAGACCCAGTACTTC. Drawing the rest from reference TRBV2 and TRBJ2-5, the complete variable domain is EPEVTQTPSHQVTQMGQEVILRCVPISNHLYFYWYRQILGQKVEFLVSFYNNEISEKSEIFDDQFSVERPDGSNFTLKIRSTKLEDSAMYFCASSEARWKETQYFGPGTRLLVL.

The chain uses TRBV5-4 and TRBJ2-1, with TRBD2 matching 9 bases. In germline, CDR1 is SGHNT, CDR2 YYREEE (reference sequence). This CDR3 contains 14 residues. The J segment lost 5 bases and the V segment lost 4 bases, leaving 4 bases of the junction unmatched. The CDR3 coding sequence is TGTGCCAGCAGCCTAGGACTAGCGAACAATGAGCAGTTCTTC. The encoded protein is CASSLGLANNEQFF.

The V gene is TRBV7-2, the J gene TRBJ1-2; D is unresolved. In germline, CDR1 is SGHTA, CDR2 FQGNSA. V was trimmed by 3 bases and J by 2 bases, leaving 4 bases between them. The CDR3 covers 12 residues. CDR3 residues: CASSFTNYGYTF. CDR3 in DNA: TGTGCCAGCAGCTTCACCAACTATGGCTACACCTTC.

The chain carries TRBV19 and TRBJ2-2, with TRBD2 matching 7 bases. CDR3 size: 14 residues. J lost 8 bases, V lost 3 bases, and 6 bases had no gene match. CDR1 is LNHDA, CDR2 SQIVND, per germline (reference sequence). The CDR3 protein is CASSMFGGRGELFF. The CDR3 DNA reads TGTGCCAGTAGTATGTTCGGGGGGAGAGGGGAGCTGTTTTTT.

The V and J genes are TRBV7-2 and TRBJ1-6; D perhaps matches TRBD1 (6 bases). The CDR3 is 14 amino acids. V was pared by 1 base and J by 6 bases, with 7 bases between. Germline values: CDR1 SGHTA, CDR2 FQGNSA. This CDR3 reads CASSLEGGNSPLHF. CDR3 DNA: TGTGCCAGCAGCTTAGAGGGGGGTAATTCACCCCTCCACTTT. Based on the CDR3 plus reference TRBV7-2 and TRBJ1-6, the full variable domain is GAGVSQSPSNKVTEKGKDVELRCDPISGHTALYWYRQSLGQGLEFLIYFQGNSAPDKSGLPSDRFSAERTGGSVSTLTIQRTQQEDSAVYLCASSLEGGNSPLHFGNGTRLTVT.

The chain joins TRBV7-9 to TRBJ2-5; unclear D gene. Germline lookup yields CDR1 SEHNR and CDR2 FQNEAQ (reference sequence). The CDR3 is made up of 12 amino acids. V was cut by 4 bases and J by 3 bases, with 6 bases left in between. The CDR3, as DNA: TGTGCCAGCAGCTCTCAGGAAGAGACCCAGTACTTC. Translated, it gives CASSSQEETQYF. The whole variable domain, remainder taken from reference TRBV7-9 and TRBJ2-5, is DTGVSQNPRHKITKRGQNVTFRCDPISEHNRLYWYRQTLGQGPEFLTYFQNEAQLEKSRLLSDRFSAERPKGSFSTLEIQRTEQGDSAMYLCASSSQEETQYFGPGTRLLVL.

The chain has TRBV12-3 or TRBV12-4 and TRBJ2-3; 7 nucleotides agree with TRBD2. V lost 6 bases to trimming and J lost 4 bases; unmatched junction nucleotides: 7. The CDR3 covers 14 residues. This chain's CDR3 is CASRISGTSDTQYF. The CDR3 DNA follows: TGTGCCAGCAGGATCAGCGGGACCTCAGATACGCAGTATTTT.

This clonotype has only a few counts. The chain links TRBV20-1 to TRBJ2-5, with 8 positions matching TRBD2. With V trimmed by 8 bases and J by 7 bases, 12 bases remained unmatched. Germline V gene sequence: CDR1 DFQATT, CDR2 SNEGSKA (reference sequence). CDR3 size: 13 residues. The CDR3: CSPKGTSALTQYF. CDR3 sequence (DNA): TGCAGTCCCAAGGGGACTAGTGCTCTGACCCAGTACTTC.

The CDR3 DNA reads as TGTGCCAGCAGTAGCACCGGGACTAGCGGGACCTACGAGCAGTACTTC. As protein: CASSSTGTSGTYEQYF. The V call is TRBV28, the J call TRBJ2-7, with 13 bases fitting TRBD2. V dropped 5 bases and J dropped 2; count of bases not matched to a gene: 6. The CDR3 runs to 16 residues. Germline loops: CDR1 MDHEN, CDR2 SYDVKM.

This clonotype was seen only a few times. The CDR3 loop is CSALGPAGNTEAFF. In nucleotides, the CDR3 is TGCAGTGCGCTAGGCCCCGCAGGGAACACTGAAGCTTTCTTT. The V call is TRBV20-1, the J call TRBJ1-1; D is undetermined. Trimming pared 6 bases from V and 1 base from J, leaving 15 bases between. Germline values: CDR1 DFQATT, CDR2 SNEGSKA (reference sequence). CDR3 length: 14 residues.

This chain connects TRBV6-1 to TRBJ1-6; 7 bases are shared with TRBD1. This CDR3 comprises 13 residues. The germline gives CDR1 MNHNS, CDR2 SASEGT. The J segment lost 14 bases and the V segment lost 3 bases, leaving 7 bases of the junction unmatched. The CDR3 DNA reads TGTGCCAGCAGTGACCGGGACAGAGGCTCCCTCCACTTT. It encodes CASSDRDRGSLHF.

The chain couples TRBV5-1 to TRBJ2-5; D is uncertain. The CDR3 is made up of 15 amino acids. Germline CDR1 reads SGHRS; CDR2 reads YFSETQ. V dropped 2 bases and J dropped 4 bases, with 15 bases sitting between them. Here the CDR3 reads CASSLLALNRETQYF. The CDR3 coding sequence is TGCGCCAGCAGCTTACTTGCCCTAAACCGAGAGACCCAGTACTTC.

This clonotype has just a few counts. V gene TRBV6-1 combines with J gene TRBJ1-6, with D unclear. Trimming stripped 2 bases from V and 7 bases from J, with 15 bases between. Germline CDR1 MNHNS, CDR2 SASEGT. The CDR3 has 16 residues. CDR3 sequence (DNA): TGTGCCAGCAGTGAACACTTCAACCTGGGCAATTCACCCCTCCACTTT. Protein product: CASSEHFNLGNSPLHF.

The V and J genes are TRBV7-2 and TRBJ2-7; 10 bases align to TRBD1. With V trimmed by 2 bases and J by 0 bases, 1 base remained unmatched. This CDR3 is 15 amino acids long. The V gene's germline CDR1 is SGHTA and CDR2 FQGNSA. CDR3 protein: CASSLRQGASYEQYF. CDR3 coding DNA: TGTGCCAGCAGCTTACGACAGGGGGCCTCCTACGAGCAGTACTTC. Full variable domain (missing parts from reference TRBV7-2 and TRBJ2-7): GAGVSQSPSNKVTEKGKDVELRCDPISGHTALYWYRQSLGQGLEFLIYFQGNSAPDKSGLPSDRFSAERTGGSVSTLTIQRTQQEDSAVYLCASSLRQGASYEQYFGPGTRLTVT.

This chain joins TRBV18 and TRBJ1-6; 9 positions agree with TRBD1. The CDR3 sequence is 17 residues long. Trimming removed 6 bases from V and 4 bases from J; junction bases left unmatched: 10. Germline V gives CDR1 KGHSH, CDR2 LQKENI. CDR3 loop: CASSQFSGTGYNSPLHF. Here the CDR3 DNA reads TGTGCCAGCTCTCAATTTAGCGGGACAGGGTATAATTCACCCCTCCACTTT.

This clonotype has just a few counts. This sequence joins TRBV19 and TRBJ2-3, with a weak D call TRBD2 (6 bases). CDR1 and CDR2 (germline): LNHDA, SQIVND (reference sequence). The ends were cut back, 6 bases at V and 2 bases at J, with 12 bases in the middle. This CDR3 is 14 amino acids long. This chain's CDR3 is CASRRTGLTDTQYF. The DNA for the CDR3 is TGTGCCAGTAGGCGGACGGGACTCACAGATACGCAGTATTTT. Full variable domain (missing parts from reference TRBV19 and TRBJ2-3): DGGITQSPKYLFRKEGQNVTLSCEQNLNHDAMYWYRQDPGQGLRLIYYSQIVNDFQKGDIAEGYSVSREKKESFPLTVTSAQKNPTAFYLCASRRTGLTDTQYFGPGTRLTVL.